The clone carrying this TCR beta chain appeared a few times. Its specificity is not known. The entry originates in a study of T-cell reconstitution after alpha-beta-depleted transplantation in children. General study results and limits: Reportedly, alpha-beta T cells present about two months post-transplant originated from several hundred expanded clones of graft origin.

Unique molecular identifiers were used to barcode this TCRbeta library. TCRdb reprocessed the PCR reads via MiXCR and lists one record per CDR3 protein. The table has around 210,000 distinct CDR3 sequences, approximately 6.9% seen once. Trimming cost V 0 bases and J 6 bases, with 10 bases left between them. Germline values: CDR1 LNHNV, CDR2 YYDKDF (reference sequence). The CDR3 is made up of 14 amino acids. The chain is built from TRBV15 and TRBJ2-3, with D possibly matching TRBD1 (7 bases). Specimen: PBMCs, collected before TCRalphabeta/CD19-depleted stem cell transplant. This sequence was found in a boy aged 2 to 10 with acute lymphoblastic leukemia, due to receive a stem cell transplant. This CDR3 reads CATSRDRGADTQYF. CDR3 sequence (DNA): TGTGCCACCAGCAGAGACAGGGGGGCGGATACGCAGTATTTT.